This entry features one T cell receptor beta chain sequence. Sequencing was performed with immunoSEQ multiplex PCR; in TCRdb, only in-frame clones are kept and a portion is missing. Among about 1.5 million clones listed, 95% to 99% were seen once. Germline CDR1 SQVTM, CDR2 ANQGSEA. V lost 1 base and J 4 bases, leaving 7 bases between the germline ends. CDR3 size: 12 residues. These data come from a study of shared clonotypes between healthy human individuals. Study information: Each donor's CD8 memory used one plate, CD8 naive two, each CD4 subset three.

This clonotype was sampled from a young man in good health. Sequencing was carried out using naive CD4+ T cells sorted from blood. This sample's subset: CD45RA+ positively selected. The chain couples TRBV29-1 to TRBJ1-2; no clear D gene. This CDR3 reads CSVEGGPYGYTF. The CDR3 bases are TGCAGCGTTGAAGGCGGGCCCTATGGCTACACCTTC.